These T cell receptor beta chains were read from a single sample in a study of blood T cell repertoires in COVID-19. Clones were read by immunoSEQ multiplex PCR, and TCRdb kept only the in-frame ones, dropping some. The sample records about 180,000 clones, more than 70% being singletons. Specimen: PBMCs or T cells enriched from blood (not recorded which). These receptor sequences come from a woman aged 25 to 45 who had recovered from COVID-19. Each CDR3 is given with its conserved first and last residue. Fields, in order: clone size, V gene, D gene, J gene, CDR3 protein, CDR3 DNA. D genes are given only for firm matches. Rows give clone size only sometimes, using once, few, many, or a class for an expanded clone.

-	TRBV3-1/TRBV3-2	-	TRBJ1-5	CASSQDGRGLNQPQHF	TGTGCCAGCAGCCAAGATGGCAGGGGACTAAATCAGCCCCAGCATTTT
-	TRBV7-2	-	TRBJ2-1	CASSLDRLVNEQFF	TGTGCCAGCAGCCTAGATCGACTAGTCAATGAGCAGTTCTTC
-	TRBV7-6	-	TRBJ2-1	CASSLVLLGNEQFF	TGTGCCAGCAGCTTAGTGTTGCTAGGCAATGAGCAGTTCTTC
-	TRBV4-1	TRBD2	TRBJ2-7	CASSQDPAGVSYEQYF	TGCGCCAGCAGCCAAGATCCAGCGGGAGTCTCCTACGAGCAGTACTTC
few	TRBV28	TRBD2	TRBJ2-7	CASRPGASGRRSYEQYF	TGTGCCAGCAGACCAGGGGCTAGCGGGAGAAGGTCCTACGAGCAGTACTTC
-	TRBV25-1	TRBD1	TRBJ1-1	CASSPRTGRPNTEAFF	TGTGCCAGCAGTCCGCGGACAGGGAGGCCGAATACTGAAGCTTTCTTT
-	TRBV6-5	TRBD1	TRBJ1-3	CASSYSTGGKYTIYF	TGTGCCAGCAGTTACTCGACAGGGGGTAAATACACCATATATTTT
-	TRBV28	-	TRBJ1-1	CASRHRVSTTEAFF	TGTGCCAGCCGCCACAGGGTTAGTACCACTGAAGCTTTCTTT
-	TRBV9	TRBD1	TRBJ1-1	CASSVGGQLKNTEAFF	TGTGCCAGCAGCGTAGGGGGACAGCTAAAGAACACTGAAGCTTTCTTT
once	TRBV18	-	TRBJ2-1	CASSPRLVSFDEQFF	TGTGCCAGCTCACCACGGTTAGTTAGTTTCGATGAGCAGTTCTTC
-	TRBV18	TRBD2	TRBJ2-1	CASSPLFSGLATHNEQFF	TGTGCCAGCTCACCACTGTTTTCCGGACTAGCGACTCACAATGAGCAGTTCTTC
-	TRBV5-1	TRBD2	TRBJ2-5	CASSLAALAGQETQYF	TGCGCCAGCAGCTTGGCCGCACTAGCGGGACAAGAGACCCAGTACTTC
-	TRBV6-1	TRBD2	TRBJ2-7	CASSEALRTSGSEQYF	TGTGCCAGCAGTGAAGCGCTTCGGACTAGCGGTTCCGAGCAGTACTTC
-	TRBV6-5	-	TRBJ1-5	CASSYWREGQPQHF	TGTGCCAGCAGTTACTGGCGGGAAGGGCAGCCCCAGCATTTT
-	TRBV28	-	TRBJ1-2	CASSNTGQPNYGYTF	TGTGCCAGCAGCAATACGGGACAACCTAACTATGGCTACACCTTC
-	TRBV2	-	TRBJ1-1	CASSDGGAANTEAFF	TGTGCCAGCAGTGATGGCGGGGCAGCGAACACTGAAGCTTTCTTT
-	TRBV19	-	TRBJ1-5	CASSIDRGENQPQHF	TGTGCCAGTAGTATAGATCGGGGGGAGAATCAGCCCCAGCATTTT
-	TRBV18	-	TRBJ2-3	CASSLNTDTQYF	TGTGCCAGCTCACTAAACACAGATACGCAGTATTTT
-	TRBV27	-	TRBJ2-7	CASSLSGGMSYEQYF	TGTGCCAGCAGTTTATCCGGCGGGATGTCCTACGAGCAGTACTTC
few	TRBV27	TRBD2	TRBJ2-7	CASSLRREGHHEQYF	TGTGCCAGCAGTTTACGGCGGGAGGGCCATCACGAGCAGTACTTC
-	TRBV28	TRBD1	TRBJ1-1	CASSLYGTGATEAFF	TGTGCCAGCAGTTTATATGGGACAGGGGCCACTGAAGCTTTCTTT
-	TRBV28	TRBD1	TRBJ1-5	CASSSDLDRDQPQHF	TGTGCCAGCAGTTCCGATCTCGACAGGGATCAGCCCCAGCATTTT
-	TRBV4-1	TRBD2	TRBJ2-1	CASSQDGTSGYNEQFF	TGCGCCAGCAGCCAGGACGGGACTAGCGGTTACAATGAGCAGTTCTTC
-	TRBV28	TRBD1	TRBJ2-7	CASSRGTGRYYEQYF	TGTGCCAGCAGTCGCGGGACAGGGCGATACTACGAGCAGTACTTC
-	TRBV6-4	TRBD2	TRBJ2-3	CASRRGCLAGGPCSDTQYF	TGTGCCAGCCGCCGGGGCTGCCTAGCGGGAGGGCCTTGTTCAGATACGCAGTATTTT
-	TRBV10-2	TRBD2	TRBJ2-1	CASSRLAGVYNEQFF	TGCGCCAGCAGTCGACTAGCGGGGGTCTACAATGAGCAGTTCTTC
-	TRBV5-4	-	TRBJ2-5	CASSLYGGMETQYF	TGTGCCAGCAGCTTGTATGGGGGGATGGAGACCCAGTACTTC
-	TRBV5-1	-	TRBJ1-2	CASSLGQQYGYTF	TGCGCCAGCAGCTTGGGACAGCAATATGGCTACACCTTC
few	TRBV5-6	TRBD1	TRBJ2-3	CASSLWDRVTDTQYF	TGTGCCAGCAGCTTGTGGGACAGGGTCACAGATACGCAGTATTTT
-	TRBV9	TRBD2	TRBJ2-3	CASSVPQRDLTDTQYF	TGTGCCAGCAGCGTTCCCCAGCGGGATCTTACAGATACGCAGTATTTT
-	TRBV3-1/TRBV3-2	TRBD1	TRBJ2-7	CASSQRQGLSEQYF	TGTGCCAGCAGCCAACGACAGGGATTAAGCGAGCAGTACTTC
-	TRBV3-1/TRBV3-2	-	TRBJ2-3	CASSPNPLATITDTQYF	TGTGCCAGCAGCCCAAACCCTCTAGCGACAATCACAGATACGCAGTATTTT
-	TRBV3-1/TRBV3-2	-	TRBJ2-7	CASSPPSFEQYF	TGTGCCAGCAGCCCCCCTAGCTTTGAGCAGTACTTC
-	TRBV9	TRBD1	TRBJ2-7	CASGRDSTREQYF	TGTGCCAGCGGAAGGGACAGTACAAGGGAGCAGTACTTC
-	TRBV14	-	TRBJ2-2	CASSQYGGTGELFF	TGTGCCAGCAGCCAATACGGGGGTACCGGGGAGCTGTTTTTT
-	TRBV19	TRBD1	TRBJ1-5	CASSMFIGQGFNQPQHF	TGTGCCAGTAGTATGTTTATAGGACAGGGGTTTAATCAGCCCCAGCATTTT
-	TRBV9	-	TRBJ2-5	CASSQTSGGSLGTQYF	TGTGCCAGCAGCCAGACTAGTGGGGGGTCCCTAGGGACCCAGTACTTC
-	TRBV4-1	-	TRBJ1-2	CASSGRTVENGYTF	TGCGCCAGCAGCGGACGGACAGTCGAGAATGGCTACACCTTC
-	TRBV6-5	TRBD1	TRBJ1-2	CASSYSTGVGYTF	TGTGCCAGCAGTTACTCCACAGGGGTCGGCTACACCTTC
-	TRBV7-9	-	TRBJ1-5	CASSSPGQNQPQHF	TGTGCCAGCAGCTCGCCGGGACAAAATCAGCCCCAGCATTTT
-	TRBV2	-	TRBJ1-2	CASSPQGSYGYTF	TGTGCCAGCAGTCCACAGGGTAGCTATGGCTACACCTTC
-	TRBV19	TRBD1	TRBJ1-5	CASGDRVYDQPQHF	TGTGCCAGTGGCGACAGGGTATACGATCAGCCCCAGCATTTT